This TCR beta chain was recovered during a study of cytomegalovirus exposure and HLA in healthy donors. Study context: An earlier analysis identified 117 million unique TCR beta sequences in 150 million to 200 million T cells.

On this clone: Its antigen is undetermined.

A multiplex PCR was run with 60 Vbeta primers and 13 Jbeta primers. Original processing methods: Unique TCR beta chains totaled approximately 83 million in a later count, with around 10 million of them shared. Produced via immunoSEQ multiplex PCR; TCRdb's table is partial and in-frame only. V, J and clone size are taken as reported in that table, and D and trimming were inferred from the DNA itself. The sample gives some 170,000 clones, around four fifths of which show up once; about 1.9% is in the top ten. The study's findings and limits: Reports described diagnosis of cytomegalovirus status by the classifier as highly specific and sensitive.

Sequenced input: PBMCs. This TCR derives from a woman aged 18-30 years in good health and CMV-seronegative.

CDR3 loop: CASSLSPEMNEQFF. DNA of the CDR3: TGTGCCAGCAGCCTATCACCTGAGATGAATGAGCAGTTCTTC. This chain links TRBV7-9 with TRBJ2-1; D gene ambiguous. The CDR3 extends over 14 amino acids. Deletions cut 5 bases from V and 7 bases from J, with 15 bases between. Germline loops: CDR1 SEHNR, CDR2 FQNEAQ (reference sequence).